One and the same sample provided the 12 T cell receptor beta chains below, sequenced in a study of blood T cells in healthy people across ages. Primers used in a second PCR of roughly 6 to 12 cycles were a sample-barcoded 5' primer and a J-beta primer mix. MiXCR, run by TCRdb on the 5' RACE reads, gives a single entry per CDR3 protein. The sample lists roughly 500,000 distinct CDR3 sequences, around 24% occurring once. These data were likewise used in another study, on T cells of mothers and their children.

The sequenced sample was blood. The receptors were sampled from a boy younger than 18 in good health.

In its sample, this clonotype was seen a few times. The genes are TRBV2 and TRBJ2-2; perhaps D is TRBD1 or TRBD2 (5 bases each). The CDR3 loop spans 14 amino acids. Trimming shortened V by 4 bases and J by 2 bases, and 8 bases separated the two germline ends. From germline, CDR1 is SNHLY and CDR2 FYNNEI. The CDR3 reads CASSGDGNTGELFF. CDR3 sequence (DNA): TGTGCCAGCAGTGGGGACGGAAACACCGGGGAGCTGTTTTTT.

A word on this clonotype: Because the CDR3 is missing its conserved closing phenylalanine or tryptophan, this is likely a read error. The chain has TRBV18 and TRBJ1-1, with 7 bases identical to TRBD1. The trim removed 4 bases at V and 1 base at J, leaving 6 bases unmatched. In germline, CDR1 is KGHSH, CDR2 LQKENI. CDR3 size: 15 residues. The CDR3 protein is CASSRRTGANTEAFS. The CDR3 bases are TGTGCCAGCTCACGGCGAACAGGGGCGAACACTGAAGCTTTCTCT.

The V gene is TRBV5-1, the J gene TRBJ2-5; 9 bases match TRBD1. Matching the DNA end better, TRBJ2-7 makes the J call doubtful. Germline lookup yields CDR1 SGHRS and CDR2 YFSETQ. The CDR3 runs to 15 residues. The CDR3 coding sequence is TGCGCCAGCACCCCGGACAGGGGAAGCTCCTACGAGCAGTACTTC. Residues: CASTPDRGSSYEQYF.

This chain uses TRBV7-9 with TRBJ2-1, with TRBD2 matching 11 bases. The J segment lost 8 bases and the V segment lost 1 base, leaving 4 bases of the junction unmatched. Germline V gives CDR1 SEHNR, CDR2 FQNEAQ (reference sequence). There are 15 residues in the CDR3. CDR3 in DNA: TGTGCCAGCAGCTTAGTACTAGCGGGAGCGTATGAGCAGTTCTTC. Protein product: CASSLVLAGAYEQFF.

This clonotype was seen many times. This chain joins TRBV12-3 or TRBV12-4 and TRBJ2-5; TRBD1 or TRBD2 may be the D gene (6 bases each). With 8 bases removed from V and 2 bases from J, the gap between germline ends came to 12 bases. CDR3 size: 13 residues. The CDR3 loop is CASGGRAQETQYF. In DNA form, the CDR3 reads TGTGCCAGCGGGGGGCGGGCGCAAGAGACCCAGTACTTC.

This clonotype has only a few counts. J is TRBJ2-5 and V is TRBV28; D call uncertain. The end of the DNA aligns better with TRBJ2-7, so the J call may be wrong. Germline V gives CDR1 MDHEN, CDR2 SYDVKM. This CDR3 has 11 amino acids. In DNA, the CDR3 is TGTGCCAGCATGTCGGTTTACGAGCAGTACTTC. Its translation is CASMSVYEQYF.

As concerns this clonotype: The junction departs from germline at one end; a sequencing error may be responsible. The chain is built from TRBV29-1 and TRBJ2-3; D uncertain. Germline V gene lookup returns CDR1 SQVTM and CDR2 ANQGSEA. This CDR3 region has 12 residues. The CDR3 region is CGVALWGDTQYF. In DNA, the CDR3 is TGCGGCGTTGCCCTATGGGGAGATACGCAGTATTTT.

The V and J genes are TRBV6-1 and TRBJ2-5; a weak D match, TRBD1 (5 bases). Germline V gene lookup returns CDR1 MNHNS and CDR2 SASEGT. V was clipped by 3 bases and J by 3 bases, with 17 bases between them. The CDR3 totals 16 residues. CDR3 nucleotides: TGTGCCAGCAGTGAGCTAAACAGGCACATCAAAGAGACCCAGTACTTC. It yields the protein CASSELNRHIKETQYF.

This clonotype was seen at least ten times. V and J are TRBV12-3 or TRBV12-4 and TRBJ2-1, with D hard to call. CDR3 size: 13 residues. V lost 1 base, J lost 8 bases, and 9 bases lay in between. The CDR3 DNA reads TGTGCCAGCAGTTTAGGGTACGAGGATGAGCAGTTCTTC. Its translation is CASSLGYEDEQFF.

The chain has TRBV7-3 and TRBJ1-2, with D maybe TRBD1 (6 bases). In germline, CDR1 is SGHTA, CDR2 FQGTGA. V was clipped by 5 bases and J by 5 bases, with 12 bases between them. There are 13 residues in the CDR3. The CDR3 DNA follows: TGTGCCAGCAGCGCACGTCAGGGGTATGGCTACACCTTC. Amino acid sequence: CASSARQGYGYTF.

V and J are TRBV10-3 and TRBJ2-1; tentatively, D is TRBD1 or TRBD2 (5 bases each). Looked up from germline, CDR1 is ENHRY and CDR2 is SYGVKD. V shed 10 bases and J shed 4 bases, with 14 bases lying between them. The CDR3 is made up of 13 amino acids. The chain's CDR3 is CATQMGVYNEQFF. Here the CDR3 DNA reads TGTGCCACCCAAATGGGGGTTTACAATGAGCAGTTCTTC.

The J gene is TRBJ1-1, the V gene TRBV7-2; TRBD1 matches at 9 bases. CDR1 is SGHTA and CDR2 is FQGNSA in the germline V gene. Losses at the gene ends were 2 bases for V and 4 bases for J; bases not matched to a gene: 5. The CDR3 covers 15 residues. This CDR3 reads CASSLSGQGITEAFF. DNA of the CDR3: TGTGCCAGCAGCTTAAGTGGACAGGGGATCACTGAAGCTTTCTTT.